These 21 T cell receptor beta chains were sequenced from one sample in a study of blood T cell repertoires in COVID-19. TCRdb's copy holds only in-frame clones and misses some; the assay was immunoSEQ multiplex PCR. This sample has some 200,000 clones; around four fifths occur once, and the top ten carry approximately 6.2%. The sample consisted of peripheral blood. These receptors came from a woman aged 40 to 55 with acute or convalescent COVID-19.

The V gene is TRBV30, the J gene TRBJ1-4, with a tentative D call TRBD1 (6 bases). The CDR3 runs to 16 residues. Germline V gene data show CDR1 as GTSNPN and CDR2 as SVGIG (reference sequence). Trimming pared 2 bases from V and 0 bases from J, leaving 13 bases between. CDR3 in amino acids: CAWSLDRSATNEKLFF. The CDR3 DNA reads as TGTGCCTGGAGTTTAGACAGGTCGGCAACTAATGAAAAACTGTTTTTT.

The chain employs TRBV24-1 and TRBJ2-7; 8 bases match TRBD1. The CDR3 is 16 residues long. Germline values: CDR1 KGHDR, CDR2 SFDVKD. The J segment lost 2 bases and the V segment lost 2 bases, leaving 7 bases of the junction unmatched. The CDR3 region is CATSDSLGQGPYEQYF. The CDR3 DNA reads as TGTGCCACCAGTGATTCTTTAGGACAGGGCCCCTACGAGCAGTACTTC.

This sequence joins TRBV11-1 and TRBJ1-4, with 8 bases lining up with TRBD1. CDR3 length: 15 amino acids. Trimming took 3 bases from V and 7 from J; bases not matched to a gene: 7. Germline lookup yields CDR1 SGHAT and CDR2 FQDESV (reference sequence). CDR3 coding DNA: TGTGCCAGCAGCTTGCGGACAGGGTGGAGTGAAAAACTGTTTTTT. Its translation is CASSLRTGWSEKLFF.

The chain couples TRBV9 to TRBJ2-7, with D possibly matching TRBD1 (6 bases). The CDR3 is made up of 11 amino acids. Deletions cut 4 bases from V and 5 bases from J, with 7 bases between. Germline-derived CDR1 and CDR2 are SGDLS and YYNGEE. CDR3 bases: TGTGCCAGCAGCAGGGACAACGAGCAGTACTTC. This codes for CASSRDNEQYF.

V is TRBV29-1 and J is TRBJ2-7; no reliable D call. V lost 3 bases and J lost 6, with 15 bases in between. The CDR3 consists of 13 residues. Germline V gene data show CDR1 as SQVTM and CDR2 as ANQGSEA. CDR3 region: CSVDPSLAGEQYF. Written as DNA, the CDR3 is TGCAGCGTTGATCCCTCTTTAGCCGGCGAGCAGTACTTC.

The chain is built from TRBV5-1 and TRBJ2-3; 7 nucleotides align to TRBD2. V shed 4 bases, J shed 1 base, and the junction held 6 bases outside the gene matches. This CDR3 has 15 residues. CDR1 is SGHRS, CDR2 YFSETQ, per germline. The CDR3 here is CASSQGAGGTDTQYF. DNA for the CDR3: TGCGCCAGCAGCCAAGGCGCGGGGGGCACAGATACGCAGTATTTT.

The V call is TRBV19, the J call TRBJ2-7; possible D gene TRBD1, 5 bases. The germline V gene encodes CDR1 LNHDA and CDR2 SQIVND (reference sequence). The CDR3 spans 12 residues. V lost 10 bases to trimming and J lost 0 bases, with 10 bases between them. The CDR3 spells CAKGAYSYEQYF. CDR3 DNA sequence: TGTGCCAAAGGGGCATACTCCTACGAGCAGTACTTC.

This chain links TRBV5-1 with TRBJ1-5, with D perhaps matching TRBD1 (6 bases). Trimming left V 4 bases short and J 7 bases short, with 18 bases between. This CDR3 has 15 amino acids. Per the germline V gene, CDR1 is SGHRS and CDR2 is YFSETQ. CDR3 sequence (DNA): TGCGCCAGCAGCCCGGGGGGGGCGAATGGGCAGCCCCAGCATTTT. This sequence encodes CASSPGGANGQPQHF.

This clone appeared a single time. The chain couples TRBV6-5 to TRBJ2-7; D call uncertain. Germline lookup yields CDR1 MNHEY and CDR2 SVGAGI. The V and J ends lost 5 bases and 7 bases respectively, with 15 bases between them. The CDR3 has 13 residues. Here the CDR3 reads CASSMPPDLEQYF. In DNA form, the CDR3 reads TGTGCCAGCAGTATGCCCCCTGACTTGGAGCAGTACTTC.

The genes are TRBV6-2 or TRBV6-3 and TRBJ1-1, with TRBD1 identical over 8 bases. J gave up 7 bases and V 2 bases, and 12 bases lay outside the gene matches. Germline lookup yields CDR1 MNHEY and CDR2 SVGEGT. The CDR3 runs 16 residues. The CDR3 region is CASSYPLSRGPIEAFF. In DNA, the CDR3 is TGTGCCAGCAGTTACCCGTTGAGCAGGGGGCCGATTGAAGCTTTCTTT.

The chain recombines TRBV7-8 with TRBJ2-2; D may be TRBD2 (7 bases). Trimming shortened V by 5 bases and J by 4 bases, and 14 bases separated the two germline ends. The CDR3 has 15 amino acids. Germline V CDR1 and CDR2: SGHVS, FQNEAQ. The CDR3 sequence is CASSDRGGPTGELFF. The CDR3 DNA follows: TGTGCCAGCAGCGATAGGGGGGGCCCCACCGGGGAGCTGTTTTTT. The full variable domain, in which reference TRBV7-8 and TRBJ2-2 provide the parts outside the CDR3, is GAGVSQSPRYKVAKRGQDVALRCDPISGHVSLFWYQQALGQGPEFLTYFQNEAQLDKSGLPSDRFFAERPEGSVSTLKIQRTQQEDSAVYLCASSDRGGPTGELFFGEGSRLTVL.

This clone appeared a few times. This chain connects TRBV30 to TRBJ1-5; the match to TRBD1 covers 9 bases. Trimming at V came to 4 bases and at J to 0 bases, leaving 4 bases not matched to a gene. Germline V gene sequence: CDR1 GTSNPN, CDR2 SVGIG (reference sequence). The CDR3 is 15 residues long. The CDR3 nucleotides are TGTGCCTGGACCAGGACAGGGGATAGCAATCAGCCCCAGCATTTT. Amino acid sequence: CAWTRTGDSNQPQHF.

The V gene is TRBV24-1, the J gene TRBJ2-1; 7 bases line up with TRBD1. Looked up from germline, CDR1 is KGHDR and CDR2 is SFDVKD. There are 14 residues in the CDR3. The V segment lost 5 bases and the J segment 8 bases; nucleotides outside the gene matches: 8. For the CDR3, the DNA is TGTGCCACCAGTGCGGCAGGGGGTACCGATGAGCAGTTCTTC. Its protein is CATSAAGGTDEQFF.

The rearrangement uses TRBV3-1 (or the pseudogene TRBV3-2) and TRBJ1-2; 7 nucleotides line up with TRBD1. The V gene end was trimmed by 0 bases and the J gene end by 8 bases; junction bases not matched to a gene: 9. The CDR3 runs 15 residues. CDR1 and CDR2 from the germline V gene are LGHDT and YNNKEL (reference sequence). CDR3 in amino acids: CASSQESAGGRGYTF. The CDR3 coding sequence is TGTGCCAGCAGCCAAGAATCGGCAGGGGGAAGGGGCTACACCTTC.

The genes are TRBV30 and TRBJ1-2; D remains unclear. The CDR3 is 14 residues long. The V gene's germline CDR1 is GTSNPN and CDR2 SVGIG (reference sequence). The ends were cut back, 2 bases at V and 3 bases at J, with 13 bases in the middle. In DNA, the CDR3 is TGTGCCTGGAGTCAACTTCCCGGGTACTATGGCTACACCTTC. It codes for CAWSQLPGYYGYTF.

V and J are TRBV19 and TRBJ1-4; D is unclear. Trimming left V 5 bases short and J 8 bases short, with 9 bases between. The CDR3 sequence is 12 residues long. CDR1 is LNHDA and CDR2 is SQIVND in the germline V gene (reference sequence). The CDR3 DNA follows: TGTGCCAGTAGTGCCAACGGGGAAAAACTGTTTTTT. Translation: CASSANGEKLFF.

The chain recombines TRBV28 with TRBJ2-7; perhaps TRBD2 as D (6 bases). The CDR3 is 15 amino acids. V lost 8 bases and J 7 bases, leaving 24 bases between the germline ends. Germline V gene data show CDR1 as MDHEN and CDR2 as SYDVKM. This chain's CDR3 is CASDSYRPQGREQYF. DNA of the CDR3: TGTGCCAGCGACTCATACAGGCCTCAAGGGAGGGAGCAGTACTTC.

The CDR3 DNA is TGTGCCAGCGGGGCCCCTAGCACAGATACGCAGTATTTT. Its translation is CASGAPSTDTQYF. The chain combines TRBV6-5 with TRBJ2-3; a possible D gene is TRBD1 (5 bases). This CDR3 has 13 amino acids. CDR1 is MNHEY, CDR2 SVGAGI, per germline. V dropped 8 bases and J dropped 0 bases, with 9 bases sitting between them.

V usage is TRBV30 and J usage is TRBJ2-7, with no clear D. The CDR3 has 16 residues. Per the germline V gene, CDR1 is GTSNPN and CDR2 is SVGIG (reference sequence). V was pared by 2 bases and J by 6 bases, with 23 bases between. CDR3 sequence reads: CAWSPNRPTRGGEQYF. The CDR3 DNA reads TGTGCCTGGAGTCCCAACCGGCCCACCCGAGGTGGCGAGCAGTACTTC. The variable domain in full, with the rest retrieved from reference TRBV30 and TRBJ2-7, is SQTIHQWPATLVQPVGSPLSLECTVEGTSNPNLYWYRQAAGRGLQLLFYSVGIGQISSEVPQNLSASRPQDRQFILSSKKLLLSDSGFYLCAWSPNRPTRGGEQYFGPGTRLTVT.

This clone was detected once. This chain joins TRBV10-2 and TRBJ1-1; D not resolved. Germline V lookup: CDR1 WSHSY, CDR2 SAAADI. V dropped 3 bases and J dropped 2 bases, with 10 bases sitting between them. The CDR3 sequence is 14 residues long. The DNA for the CDR3 is TGCGCCAGCAGTGACCCGGCAGGCAACACTGAAGCTTTCTTT. Amino acids: CASSDPAGNTEAFF.

The chain uses TRBV12-3 or TRBV12-4 and TRBJ1-1, with D possibly TRBD1 on 5 matching bases. V was shortened by 6 bases and J by 13 bases, with 18 bases between the two germline ends. The CDR3 is 12 amino acids. The CDR3 loop is CASSPEGRGIFF. CDR3 DNA: TGTGCCAGCAGCCCTGAGGGGCGCGGGATTTTCTTT.